These 7 T cell receptor beta chains were sequenced from one sample in a study of response to subunit inactivated influenza vaccine. TCRdb re-called the RT-PCR reads with MiXCR, one entry per CDR3 protein. Here the sample spans some 500,000 distinct CDR3 sequences, roughly 23% being singletons. This specimen was CD4+ T cells sorted from PBMCs, taken roughly 5 days after vaccination. Receptors originate from a man in his forties or fifties who received an inactivated influenza vaccine.

This clonotype was seen ten or more times. The CDR3 spells CSAQPLSSSYNEQFF. The CDR3 nucleotides read TGCAGTGCTCAACCCCTTTCCAGCTCCTACAATGAGCAGTTCTTC. The genes are TRBV20-1 and TRBJ2-1; D gene uncertain. The germline V gene encodes CDR1 DFQATT and CDR2 SNEGSKA (reference sequence). This CDR3 contains 15 residues. V shed 5 bases and J shed 0 bases, with 14 bases lying between them.

The V and J genes are TRBV28 and TRBJ2-6; no clear D. The CDR3 extends over 14 amino acids. Per the germline V gene, CDR1 is MDHEN and CDR2 is SYDVKM. Trimming took 2 bases from V and 3 from J, leaving 5 bases between them. CDR3 amino acids: CASSLAFGANVLTF. CDR3 sequence (DNA): TGTGCCAGCAGTTTAGCGTTTGGGGCCAACGTCCTGACTTTC.

The CDR3, as DNA: TGTGCCAGCAGCTTAGGAAACGTAGCGGGAGGCGGGGAGACCCAGTACTTC. This encodes CASSLGNVAGGGETQYF. The chain has TRBV7-2 and TRBJ2-5; TRBD2 matches 10 bases. Looked up from germline, CDR1 is SGHTA and CDR2 is FQGNSA. The CDR3 is 17 residues long. V dropped 1 base and J dropped 5; count of bases not matched to a gene: 10.

This clonotype has just a few counts. The chain links TRBV6-1 to TRBJ2-1, with 8 bases matching TRBD2. V shed 0 bases, J shed 7 bases, and the junction held 8 bases outside the gene matches. The CDR3 runs to 16 residues. Per germline, CDR1 MNHNS and CDR2 SASEGT. CDR3 nucleotide sequence: TGTGCCAGCAGTGAAGCGGGAGCGGGAGTTTGGAATGAGCAGTTCTTC. It translates to CASSEAGAGVWNEQFF.

The rearrangement uses TRBV2 and TRBJ2-7; no firm D call. Trimming took off 1 base at V and 6 bases at J, with 10 bases between the two ends. The CDR3 contains 13 residues. Germline lookup yields CDR1 SNHLY and CDR2 FYNNEI. This CDR3 is CASSEGHTGEQYF. The CDR3 DNA reads TGTGCCAGCAGTGAAGGCCATACTGGCGAGCAGTACTTC.

The J gene is TRBJ2-7, the V gene TRBV28; TRBD2 matches at 9 bases. There are 16 residues in the CDR3. V shed 3 bases and J 2 bases; nucleotides not matched to a gene: 8. CDR1 and CDR2 (germline): MDHEN, SYDVKM. DNA of the CDR3: TGTGCCAGCAGTTTGTTGCGGGCTAGCGGGACCTACGAGCAGTACTTC. This codes for CASSLLRASGTYEQYF.

This clonotype appeared once. J is TRBJ2-3 and V is TRBV4-3; D remains ambiguous. The V end was cut by 1 base, the J end by 1 base, with 6 bases between. Germline V gene sequence: CDR1 LGHNA, CDR2 YSLEER. The length of the CDR3 is 14 residues. CDR3 sequence (DNA): TGCGCCAGCAGCCAAGTATACGGCACAGATACGCAGTATTTT. It translates to CASSQVYGTDTQYF.